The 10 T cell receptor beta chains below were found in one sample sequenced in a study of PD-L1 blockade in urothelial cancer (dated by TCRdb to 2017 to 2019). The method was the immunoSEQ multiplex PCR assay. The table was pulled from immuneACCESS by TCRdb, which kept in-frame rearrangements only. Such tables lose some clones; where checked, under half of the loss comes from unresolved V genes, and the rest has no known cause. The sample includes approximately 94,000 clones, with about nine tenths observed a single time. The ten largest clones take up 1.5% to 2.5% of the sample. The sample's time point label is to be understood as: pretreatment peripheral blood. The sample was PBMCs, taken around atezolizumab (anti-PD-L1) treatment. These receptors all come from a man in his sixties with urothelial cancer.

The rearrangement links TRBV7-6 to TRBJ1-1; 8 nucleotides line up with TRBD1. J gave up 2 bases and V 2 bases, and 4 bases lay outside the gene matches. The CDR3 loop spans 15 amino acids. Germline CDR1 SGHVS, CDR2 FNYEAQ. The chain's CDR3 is CASSLNRGRNTEAFF. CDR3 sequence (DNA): TGTGCCAGCAGCTTAAACAGGGGGAGAAACACTGAAGCTTTCTTT.

CDR3 coding DNA: TGTGCCAGCAGCTTCGGGGAAGATACGCAGTATTTT. This gives the protein CASSFGEDTQYF. The chain carries TRBV7-9 and TRBJ2-3; maybe TRBD2 (5 bases). Trimming shortened V by 3 bases and J by 5 bases, and 6 bases separated the two germline ends. There are 12 residues in the CDR3. The V gene's germline CDR1 is SEHNR and CDR2 FQNEAQ (reference sequence).

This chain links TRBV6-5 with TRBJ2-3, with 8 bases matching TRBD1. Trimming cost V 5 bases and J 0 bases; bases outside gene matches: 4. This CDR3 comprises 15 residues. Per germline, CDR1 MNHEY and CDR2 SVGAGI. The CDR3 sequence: CASSTRDRSTDTQYF. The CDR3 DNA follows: TGTGCCAGCAGTACCCGGGACAGGAGCACAGATACGCAGTATTTT.

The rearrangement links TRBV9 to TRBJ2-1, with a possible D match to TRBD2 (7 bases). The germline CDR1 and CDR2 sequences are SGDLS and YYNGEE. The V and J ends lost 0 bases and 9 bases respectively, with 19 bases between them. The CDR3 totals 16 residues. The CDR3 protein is CASSVDPAGTQGEQFF. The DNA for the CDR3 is TGTGCCAGCAGCGTAGACCCAGCGGGAACACAGGGTGAGCAGTTCTTC. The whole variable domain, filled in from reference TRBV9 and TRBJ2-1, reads DSGVTQTPKHLITATGQRVTLRCSPRSGDLSVYWYQQSLDQGLQFLIQYYNGEERAKGNILERFSAQQFPDLHSELNLSSLELGDSALYFCASSVDPAGTQGEQFFGPGTRLTVL.

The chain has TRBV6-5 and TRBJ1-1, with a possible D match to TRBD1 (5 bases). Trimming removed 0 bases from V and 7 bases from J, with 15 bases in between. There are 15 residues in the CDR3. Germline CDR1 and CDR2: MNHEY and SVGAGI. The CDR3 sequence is CASSYSNRGEVEAFF. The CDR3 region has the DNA TGTGCCAGCAGTTACTCGAATAGGGGCGAAGTTGAAGCTTTCTTT.

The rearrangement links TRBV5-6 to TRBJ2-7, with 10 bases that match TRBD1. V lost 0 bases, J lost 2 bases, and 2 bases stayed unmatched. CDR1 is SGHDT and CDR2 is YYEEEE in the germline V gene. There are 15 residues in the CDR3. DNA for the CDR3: TGTGCCAGCAGCTTGGTAGGACAGGGGGCCTACGAGCAGTACTTC. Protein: CASSLVGQGAYEQYF.

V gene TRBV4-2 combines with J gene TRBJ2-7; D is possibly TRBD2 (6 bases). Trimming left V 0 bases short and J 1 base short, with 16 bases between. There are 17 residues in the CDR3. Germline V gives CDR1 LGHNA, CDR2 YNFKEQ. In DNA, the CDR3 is TGTGCCAGCAGCCAAGATACAGCGCGGGGTGCTTCCTACGAGCAGTACTTC. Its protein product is CASSQDTARGASYEQYF.

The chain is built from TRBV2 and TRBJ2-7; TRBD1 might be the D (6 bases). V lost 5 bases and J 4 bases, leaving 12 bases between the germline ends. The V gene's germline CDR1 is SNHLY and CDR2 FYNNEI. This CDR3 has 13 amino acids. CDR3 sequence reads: CASSRDTRYEQYF. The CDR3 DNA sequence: TGTGCCAGCAGTCGGGACACAAGATACGAGCAGTACTTC.

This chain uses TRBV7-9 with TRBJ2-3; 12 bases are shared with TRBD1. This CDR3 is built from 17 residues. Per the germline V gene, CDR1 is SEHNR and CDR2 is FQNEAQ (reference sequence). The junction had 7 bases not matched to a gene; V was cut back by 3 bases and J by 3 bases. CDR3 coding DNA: TGTGCCAGCAGCTTCGCCGGGACAGGGGGCGGAACAGATACGCAGTATTTT. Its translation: CASSFAGTGGGTDTQYF.

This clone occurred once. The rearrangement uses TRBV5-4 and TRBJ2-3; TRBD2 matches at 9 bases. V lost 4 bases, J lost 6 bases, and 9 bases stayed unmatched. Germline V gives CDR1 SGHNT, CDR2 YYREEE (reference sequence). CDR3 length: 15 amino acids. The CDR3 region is CASSRDSGSLDTQYF. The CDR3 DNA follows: TGTGCCAGCAGCCGGGATAGCGGGAGCTTGGATACGCAGTATTTT.